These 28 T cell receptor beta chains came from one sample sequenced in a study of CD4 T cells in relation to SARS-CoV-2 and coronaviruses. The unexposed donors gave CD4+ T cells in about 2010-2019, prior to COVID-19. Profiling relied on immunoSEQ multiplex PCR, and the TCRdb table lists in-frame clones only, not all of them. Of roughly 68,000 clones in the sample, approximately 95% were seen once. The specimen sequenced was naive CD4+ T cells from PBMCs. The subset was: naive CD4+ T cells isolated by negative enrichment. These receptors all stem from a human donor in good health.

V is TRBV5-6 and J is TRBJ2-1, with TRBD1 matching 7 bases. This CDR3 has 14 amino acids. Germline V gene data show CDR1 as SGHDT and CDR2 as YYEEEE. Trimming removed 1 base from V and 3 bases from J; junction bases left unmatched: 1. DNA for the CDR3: TGTGCCAGCAGCTTGAGGACAGGCTACAATGAGCAGTTCTTC. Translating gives CASSLRTGYNEQFF.

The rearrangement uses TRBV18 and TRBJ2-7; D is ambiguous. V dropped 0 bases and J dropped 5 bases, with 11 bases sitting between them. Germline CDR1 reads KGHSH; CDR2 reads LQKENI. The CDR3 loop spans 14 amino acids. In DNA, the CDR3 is TGTGCCAGCTCACCACCGTTAGGGAACGACGAGCAGTACTTC. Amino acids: CASSPPLGNDEQYF.

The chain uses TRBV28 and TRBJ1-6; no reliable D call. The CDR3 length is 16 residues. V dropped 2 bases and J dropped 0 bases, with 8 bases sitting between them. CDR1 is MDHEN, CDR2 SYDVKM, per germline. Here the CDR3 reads CASSLSRSSYNSPLHF. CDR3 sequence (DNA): TGTGCCAGCAGTTTAAGCCGGAGCTCCTATAATTCACCCCTCCACTTT.

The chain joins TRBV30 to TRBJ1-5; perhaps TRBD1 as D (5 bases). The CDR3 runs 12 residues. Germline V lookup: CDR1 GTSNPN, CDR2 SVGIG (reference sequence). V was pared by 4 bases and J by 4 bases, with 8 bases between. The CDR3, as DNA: TGTGCCTGGAACGCAGGGAATCAGCCCCAGCATTTT. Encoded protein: CAWNAGNQPQHF. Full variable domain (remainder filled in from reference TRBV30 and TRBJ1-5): SQTIHQWPATLVQPVGSPLSLECTVEGTSNPNLYWYRQAAGRGLQLLFYSVGIGQISSEVPQNLSASRPQDRQFILSSKKLLLSDSGFYLCAWNAGNQPQHFGDGTRLSIL.

The CDR3 region is CASSPLPSDEQYF. Written as DNA, the CDR3 is TGTGCCAGTAGTCCGCTTCCCAGTGACGAGCAGTACTTC. V is TRBV19 and J is TRBJ2-7, with D hard to call. The V gene's germline CDR1 is LNHDA and CDR2 SQIVND (reference sequence). The V end was cut by 5 bases, the J end by 5 bases, with 13 bases between. This CDR3 is 13 amino acids long. Full variable domain (rest looked up from reference TRBV19 and TRBJ2-7): DGGITQSPKYLFRKEGQNVTLSCEQNLNHDAMYWYRQDPGQGLRLIYYSQIVNDFQKGDIAEGYSVSREKKESFPLTVTSAQKNPTAFYLCASSPLPSDEQYFGPGTRLTVT.

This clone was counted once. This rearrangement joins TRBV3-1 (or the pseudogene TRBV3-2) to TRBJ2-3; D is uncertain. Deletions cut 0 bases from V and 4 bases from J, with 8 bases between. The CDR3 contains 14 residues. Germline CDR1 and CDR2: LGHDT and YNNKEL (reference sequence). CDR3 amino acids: CASSQDLPADTQYF. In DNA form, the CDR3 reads TGTGCCAGCAGCCAAGACCTCCCAGCAGATACGCAGTATTTT.

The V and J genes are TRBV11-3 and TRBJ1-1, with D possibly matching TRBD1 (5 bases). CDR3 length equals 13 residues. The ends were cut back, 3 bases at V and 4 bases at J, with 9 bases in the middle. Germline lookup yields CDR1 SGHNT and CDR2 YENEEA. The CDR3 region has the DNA TGTGCCAGCAGCTTCAGGGTTGGCACTGAAGCTTTCTTT. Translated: CASSFRVGTEAFF.

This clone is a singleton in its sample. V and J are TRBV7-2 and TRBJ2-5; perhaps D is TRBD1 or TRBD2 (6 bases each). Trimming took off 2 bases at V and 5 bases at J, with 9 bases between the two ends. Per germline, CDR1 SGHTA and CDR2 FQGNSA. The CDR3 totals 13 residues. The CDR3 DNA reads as TGTGCCAGCAGCTTACAGGGGAGGGAGACCCAGTACTTC. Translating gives CASSLQGRETQYF.

CDR3 bases: TGTGCCACCAGTGATTGGACAGGGGGCGGTGGCTACACCTTC. Its translation is CATSDWTGGGGYTF. The chain carries TRBV24-1 and TRBJ1-2; 11 bases fit TRBD1. Germline V gene data show CDR1 as KGHDR and CDR2 as SFDVKD. V gave up 2 bases and J gave up 7 bases; unmatched junction bases: 2. CDR3 size: 14 residues.

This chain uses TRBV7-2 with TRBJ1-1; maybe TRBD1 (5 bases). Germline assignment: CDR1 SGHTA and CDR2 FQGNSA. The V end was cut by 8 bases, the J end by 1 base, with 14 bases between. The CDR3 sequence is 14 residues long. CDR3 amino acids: CASCRDWGNTEAFF. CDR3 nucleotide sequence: TGTGCCAGCTGCCGGGACTGGGGGAACACTGAAGCTTTCTTT.

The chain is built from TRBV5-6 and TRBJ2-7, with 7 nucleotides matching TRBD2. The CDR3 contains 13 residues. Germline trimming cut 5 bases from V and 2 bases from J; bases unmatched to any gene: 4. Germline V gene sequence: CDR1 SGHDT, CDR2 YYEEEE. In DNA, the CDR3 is TGTGCCAGCAGTTCCCGGGGGGCCTACGAGCAGTACTTC. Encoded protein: CASSSRGAYEQYF.

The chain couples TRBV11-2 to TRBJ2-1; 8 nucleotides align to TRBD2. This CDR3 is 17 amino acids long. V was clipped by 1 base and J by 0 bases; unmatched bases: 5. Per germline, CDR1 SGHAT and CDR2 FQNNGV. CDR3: CASSLGGGTSSYNEQFF. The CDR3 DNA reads TGTGCCAGCAGCTTAGGTGGGGGGACTAGCTCCTACAATGAGCAGTTCTTC.

The chain's CDR3 is CASSEDRGEKLFF. As DNA, the CDR3 is TGTGCCAGCAGTGAGGACCGCGGGGAAAAACTGTTTTTT. The chain couples TRBV6-1 to TRBJ1-4; D not resolved. Trimming removed 3 bases at V and 8 bases at J, with 10 bases between. The germline gives CDR1 MNHNS, CDR2 SASEGT. The CDR3 is made up of 13 amino acids.

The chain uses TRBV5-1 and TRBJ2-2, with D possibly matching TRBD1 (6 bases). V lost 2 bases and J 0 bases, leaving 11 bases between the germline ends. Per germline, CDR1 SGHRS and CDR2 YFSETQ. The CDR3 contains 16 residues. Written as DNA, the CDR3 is TGCGCCAGCAGCTTCGGTGGGACAACGAACACCGGGGAGCTGTTTTTT. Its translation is CASSFGGTTNTGELFF.

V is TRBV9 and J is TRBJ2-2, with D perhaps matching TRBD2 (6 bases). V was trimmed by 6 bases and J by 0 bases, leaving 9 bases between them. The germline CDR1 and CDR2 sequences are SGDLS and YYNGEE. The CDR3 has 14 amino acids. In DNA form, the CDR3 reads TGTGCCAGCATGGGGGGAACGAACACCGGGGAGCTGTTTTTT. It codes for CASMGGTNTGELFF.

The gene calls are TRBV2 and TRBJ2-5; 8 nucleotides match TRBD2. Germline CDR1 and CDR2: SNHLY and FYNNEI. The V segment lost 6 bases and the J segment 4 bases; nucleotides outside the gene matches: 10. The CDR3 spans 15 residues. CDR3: CASSLLRTSSETQYF. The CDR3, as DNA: TGTGCCAGCAGCCTACTTAGGACTAGCTCAGAGACCCAGTACTTC.

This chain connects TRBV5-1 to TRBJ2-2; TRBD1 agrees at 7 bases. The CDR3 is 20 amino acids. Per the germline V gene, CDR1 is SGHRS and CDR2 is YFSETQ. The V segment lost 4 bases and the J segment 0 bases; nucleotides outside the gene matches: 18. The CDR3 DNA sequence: TGCGCCAGCAGCCCCGCTCCGACAGGGTCCCCTACCTCGAACACCGGGGAGCTGTTTTTT. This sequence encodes CASSPAPTGSPTSNTGELFF.

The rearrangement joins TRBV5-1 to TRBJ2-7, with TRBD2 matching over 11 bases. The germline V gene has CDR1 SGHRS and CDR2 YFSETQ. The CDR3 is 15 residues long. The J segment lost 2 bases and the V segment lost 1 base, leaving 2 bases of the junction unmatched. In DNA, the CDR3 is TGCGCCAGCAGCTTGACTAGCGGGGGAACCTACGAGCAGTACTTC. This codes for CASSLTSGGTYEQYF.

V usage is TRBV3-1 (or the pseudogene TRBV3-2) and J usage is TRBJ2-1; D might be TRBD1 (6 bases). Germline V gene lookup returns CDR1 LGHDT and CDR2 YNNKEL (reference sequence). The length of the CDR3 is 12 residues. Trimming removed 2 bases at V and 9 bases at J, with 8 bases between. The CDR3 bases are TGTGCCAGCAGCCAAACAGGGCTTGAGCAGTTCTTC. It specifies CASSQTGLEQFF.

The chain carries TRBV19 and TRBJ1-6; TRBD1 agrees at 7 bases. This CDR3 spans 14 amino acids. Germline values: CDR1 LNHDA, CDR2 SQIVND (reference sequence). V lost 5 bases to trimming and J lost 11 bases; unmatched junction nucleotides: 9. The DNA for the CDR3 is TGTGCCAGTAGTCAACAGGGGTATGGTACACCCCTCCACTTT. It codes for CASSQQGYGTPLHF.

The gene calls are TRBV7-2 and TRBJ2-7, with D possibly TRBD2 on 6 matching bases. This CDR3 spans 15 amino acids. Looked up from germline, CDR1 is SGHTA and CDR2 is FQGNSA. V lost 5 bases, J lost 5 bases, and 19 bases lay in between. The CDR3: CASSPVSGGANEQYF. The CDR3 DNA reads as TGTGCCAGCAGCCCCGTTTCCGGGGGTGCCAACGAGCAGTACTTC.

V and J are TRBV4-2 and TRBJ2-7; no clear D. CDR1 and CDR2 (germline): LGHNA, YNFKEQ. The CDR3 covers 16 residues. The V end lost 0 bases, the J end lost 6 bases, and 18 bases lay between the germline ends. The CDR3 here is CASSQEERTVAPEQYF. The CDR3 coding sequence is TGTGCCAGCAGCCAAGAGGAAAGGACGGTTGCACCCGAGCAGTACTTC.

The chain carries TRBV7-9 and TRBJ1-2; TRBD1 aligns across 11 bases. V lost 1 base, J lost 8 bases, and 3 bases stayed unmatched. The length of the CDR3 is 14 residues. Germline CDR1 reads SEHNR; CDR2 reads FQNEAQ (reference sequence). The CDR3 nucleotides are TGTGCCAGCAGCTTAGGGGACAGGGGGATCGGCTACACCTTC. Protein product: CASSLGDRGIGYTF.

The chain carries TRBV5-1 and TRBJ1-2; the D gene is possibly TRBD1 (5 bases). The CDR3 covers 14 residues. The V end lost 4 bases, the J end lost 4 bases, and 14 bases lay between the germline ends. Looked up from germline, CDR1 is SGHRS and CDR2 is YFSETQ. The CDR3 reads CASSVTGTPYGYTF. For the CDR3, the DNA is TGCGCCAGCAGCGTGACCGGGACGCCCTATGGCTACACCTTC.

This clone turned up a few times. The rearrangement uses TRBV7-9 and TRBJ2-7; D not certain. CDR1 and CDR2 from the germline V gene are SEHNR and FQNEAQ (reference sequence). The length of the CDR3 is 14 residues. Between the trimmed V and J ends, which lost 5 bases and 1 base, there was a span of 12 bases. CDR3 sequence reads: CASSADPGSYEQYF. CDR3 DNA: TGTGCCAGCAGCGCAGATCCGGGTTCCTACGAGCAGTACTTC.

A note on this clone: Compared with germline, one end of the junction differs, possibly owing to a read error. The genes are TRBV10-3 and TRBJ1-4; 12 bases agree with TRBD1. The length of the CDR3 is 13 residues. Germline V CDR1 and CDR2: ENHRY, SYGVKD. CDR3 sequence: CAISGGQGALLLF. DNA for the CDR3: TGTGCCATCAGTGGGGGACAGGGGGCTCTCCTCCTTTTT.

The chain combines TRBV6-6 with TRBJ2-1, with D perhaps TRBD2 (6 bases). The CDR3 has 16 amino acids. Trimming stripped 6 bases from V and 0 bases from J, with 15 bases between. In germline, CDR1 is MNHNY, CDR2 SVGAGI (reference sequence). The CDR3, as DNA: TGTGCCAGCAGCCCACTAGCTGCAAGCTCCTACAATGAGCAGTTCTTC. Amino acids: CASSPLAASSYNEQFF.

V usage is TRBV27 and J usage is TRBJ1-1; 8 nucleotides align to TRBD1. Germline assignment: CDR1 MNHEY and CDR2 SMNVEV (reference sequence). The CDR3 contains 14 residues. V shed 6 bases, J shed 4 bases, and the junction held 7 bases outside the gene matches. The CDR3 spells CASRPGGLSTEAFF. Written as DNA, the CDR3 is TGTGCCAGCAGACCAGGGGGCCTAAGCACTGAAGCTTTCTTT.